This passage covers 11 T cell receptor beta chains from one sample sequenced in a study of blood T cell repertoires in COVID-19. Data came from immunoSEQ multiplex PCR; TCRdb stores just in-frame clones and leaves some out. The sample contains about 97,000 clones, approximately 90% of which appear only once. Sequenced sample: peripheral blood. The receptors shown here come from a human donor in a cohort sampled during active COVID-19.

The V gene is TRBV7-9, the J gene TRBJ2-1; TRBD2 agrees at 12 bases. J lost 6 bases, V lost 6 bases, and 6 bases had no gene match. Germline values: CDR1 SEHNR, CDR2 FQNEAQ (reference sequence). This CDR3 is built from 15 residues. The CDR3 reads CASRPTSGSSNEQFF. The CDR3 region has the DNA TGTGCCAGCAGACCGACTAGCGGGAGTTCCAATGAGCAGTTCTTC.

The V and J genes are TRBV15 and TRBJ1-6; unclear D gene. Germline V gene lookup returns CDR1 LNHNV and CDR2 YYDKDF (reference sequence). There are 16 residues in the CDR3. Trimming took off 0 bases at V and 0 bases at J, with 6 bases between the two ends. The CDR3 region is CATSRDRSSYNSPLHF. In nucleotides, the CDR3 is TGTGCCACCAGCAGAGACAGAAGCTCCTATAATTCACCCCTCCACTTT.

This chain uses TRBV19 with TRBJ2-1, with 8 bases identical to TRBD2. Germline CDR1 LNHDA, CDR2 SQIVND (reference sequence). The CDR3 has 15 amino acids. V trimming: 3 bases; J trimming: 4 bases; junction bases outside the gene matches: 5. The CDR3 nucleotides are TGTGCCAGTAGTATTTCAGCGGGGGTATACAATGAGCAGTTCTTC. Translation gives CASSISAGVYNEQFF. The full variable domain, with the rest looked up from reference TRBV19 and TRBJ2-1, is DGGITQSPKYLFRKEGQNVTLSCEQNLNHDAMYWYRQDPGQGLRLIYYSQIVNDFQKGDIAEGYSVSREKKESFPLTVTSAQKNPTAFYLCASSISAGVYNEQFFGPGTRLTVL.

The chain links TRBV10-3 to TRBJ2-5; 8 bases map to TRBD1. CDR1 is ENHRY, CDR2 SYGVKD, per germline. This CDR3 spans 12 amino acids. V gave up 3 bases and J gave up 9 bases; unmatched junction bases: 3. The CDR3: CAISEGQGAQYF. The CDR3, as DNA: TGTGCCATCAGTGAAGGACAGGGAGCCCAGTACTTC.

The genes are TRBV24-1 and TRBJ1-6, with 12 bases lining up with TRBD1. The CDR3 has 15 amino acids. The germline gives CDR1 KGHDR, CDR2 SFDVKD. V trimming: 8 bases; J trimming: 9 bases; junction bases outside the gene matches: 7. The CDR3 region is CATNTRDRGLSPLHF. The DNA for the CDR3 is TGTGCCACCAACACCCGGGACAGGGGGCTTTCACCCCTCCACTTT.

This clone was counted once. V gene TRBV14 combines with J gene TRBJ1-6; TRBD1 matches 10 bases. The V gene's germline CDR1 is SGHDN and CDR2 FVKESK. The CDR3 has 18 amino acids. V shed 0 bases and J 7 bases; nucleotides not matched to a gene: 9. DNA of the CDR3: TGTGCCAGCAGCCAAGAGGAGGGGACAGGGGTAAGGAATTCACCCCTCCACTTT. Its protein is CASSQEEGTGVRNSPLHF.

This chain connects TRBV9 to TRBJ2-3; 9 nucleotides match TRBD1. The CDR3 covers 17 residues. The V gene end was trimmed by 3 bases and the J gene end by 2 bases; junction bases not matched to a gene: 10. Germline V lookup: CDR1 SGDLS, CDR2 YYNGEE. Here the CDR3 reads CASSAFAGTGITDTQYF. CDR3 nucleotide sequence: TGTGCCAGCAGCGCCTTCGCCGGGACAGGGATCACAGATACGCAGTATTTT.

The V call is TRBV7-9, the J call TRBJ2-1; D perhaps matches TRBD2 (5 bases). The V gene's germline CDR1 is SEHNR and CDR2 FQNEAQ (reference sequence). Trimming took 5 bases from V and 0 from J, leaving 14 bases between them. CDR3 length: 16 amino acids. The CDR3 sequence is CASSPPGGSSYNEQFF. DNA for the CDR3: TGTGCCAGCAGCCCCCCGGGTGGGAGCTCCTACAATGAGCAGTTCTTC.

This rearrangement joins TRBV11-3 to TRBJ2-3, with 10 nucleotides matching TRBD2. Unmatched junction bases numbered 3, after V lost 3 bases and J lost 9 bases. Germline loops: CDR1 SGHNT, CDR2 YENEEA. The CDR3 totals 13 residues. In DNA form, the CDR3 reads TGTGCCAGCAGCTTCAGCGGGAGGGGGACGCAGTATTTT. Translated, it gives CASSFSGRGTQYF.

CDR3 sequence: CASSPARGTDTQYF. As DNA, the CDR3 is TGCGCCAGCAGCCCAGCGAGGGGCACAGATACGCAGTATTTT. V usage is TRBV5-1 and J usage is TRBJ2-3, with a possible D match to TRBD2 (5 bases). The CDR3 totals 14 residues. Germline CDR1 SGHRS, CDR2 YFSETQ. V was cut by 4 bases and J by 1 base, with 10 bases left in between.

The genes are TRBV15 and TRBJ2-3; tentative D call: TRBD1 (6 bases). V lost 2 bases, J lost 4 bases, and 10 bases lay in between. This CDR3 contains 14 residues. Per the germline V gene, CDR1 is LNHNV and CDR2 is YYDKDF (reference sequence). The chain's CDR3 is CATSRTGFADTQYF. In DNA form, the CDR3 reads TGTGCCACCAGCAGAACAGGGTTTGCAGATACGCAGTATTTT. The full variable domain, rest sourced from reference TRBV15 and TRBJ2-3, is DAMVIQNPRYQVTQFGKPVTLSCSQTLNHNVMYWYQQKSSQAPKLLFHYYDKDFNNEADTPDNFQSRRPNTSFCFLDIRSPGLGDTAMYLCATSRTGFADTQYFGPGTRLTVL.